A single TCR beta chain is shown here with its context. In this sample, this clone turned up once. No cognate antigen has been identified for it. The input lacks base qualities; no much larger clone sits a single base away. These data are taken from a study of blood T cell repertoires in COVID-19 (dated by TCRdb to about 2020). About the study as a whole: Samples from collaborators originated in the United States, Italy and Spain and spanned both the acute and convalescent phases of COVID-19. Samples were obtained from the ongoing ImmuneRACE study (first 160 participants) and from over 1,000 subjects provided by 6 global collaborators. The material from the prospective study consisted of cDNA or gDNA derived from T cells, B-cell-depleted T cells, or PBMCs. Where HLA class I and class II types were available, the types were taken from metadata supplied by the sample provider, not from assay-based typing. Subjects who had been exposed to COVID-19, were actively infected with it, or had recovered from it provided the deeply sampled blood TCRbeta repertoires that made up the dataset. A de-identified subject ID, COVID-19 status, age in years and sex were almost always included in the sample metadata. The repertoires were made available in a free public database intended to serve as a resource for research on the immune response to SARS-CoV-2. Broader findings and caveats from the paper: The amount of clinical and demographic metadata varied by source and participant and was provided uncurated.

TCRbeta CDR3 regions were amplified from genomic DNA using the immunoSEQ Assay, a bias-controlled multiplex PCR. Turning to the authors' computational methods: The number of nucleated cells in each sample was estimated by amplification of reference gene primers within the assay. To quantify the absolute abundance of each unique TCRbeta CDR3 rearrangement, sequence reads were collapsed and filtered. For each sample, productive Simpson clonality was calculated by taking the square root of Simpson's diversity index across productive rearrangements. Held by TCRdb, this immuneACCESS table contains in-frame sequences only and omits some clones. Under half of the omission traces to an unresolved V gene where checked; the cause of the rest is unknown. V and J calls and clone size are those listed in that table; D and trimming were worked out from the DNA. This sample comprises 200,000 or so clones, 88% of them detected only once. About 2.4% of the sample goes to the ten largest clones.

CDR1 and CDR2 are read off the germline V gene (reference sequence) as SGHNT and YYREEE. The CDR3 covers 14 residues, taking in both the cysteine and the phenylalanine. CDR3 DNA is the only sequence kept; it has 42 bases, read in frame from the first base. Trimming at the junction amounts to 1 base on V and 5 bases on J, and the germline ends lie 9 bases apart. Enrolling through a virtual design, the prospective study's participants ranged in age from roughly 18 to 95 years and lived across 24 United States geographic areas. Cohort assignment in the prospective study relied on participant-reported clinical history from a screening survey and a study questionnaire. Recovered participants in ImmuneRACE Cohort 3 were defined as having two consecutive negative NP/OP PCR tests, clearance from a healthcare professional, or resolution of symptoms. Each participant in the prospective study had whole blood, serum and a nasopharyngeal or oropharyngeal swab collected by mobile phlebotomists. Participants in the prospective study had the option to provide additional blood draws and questionnaires over a roughly two-month period. Before DNA extraction, prospective study blood samples were shipped either frozen or at room temperature.

The chain is made from TRBV5-4 and TRBJ2-2, with no D gene named confidently. The TCR originated in a woman in her thirties who had recovered from COVID-19. Sequencing was carried out using PBMCs or T cells enriched from blood (not recorded which). The CDR3 reads CASSLNALTGELFF. The DNA sequence is as follows: TGTGCCAGCAGCTTGAACGCACTTACCGGGGAGCTGTTTTTT.